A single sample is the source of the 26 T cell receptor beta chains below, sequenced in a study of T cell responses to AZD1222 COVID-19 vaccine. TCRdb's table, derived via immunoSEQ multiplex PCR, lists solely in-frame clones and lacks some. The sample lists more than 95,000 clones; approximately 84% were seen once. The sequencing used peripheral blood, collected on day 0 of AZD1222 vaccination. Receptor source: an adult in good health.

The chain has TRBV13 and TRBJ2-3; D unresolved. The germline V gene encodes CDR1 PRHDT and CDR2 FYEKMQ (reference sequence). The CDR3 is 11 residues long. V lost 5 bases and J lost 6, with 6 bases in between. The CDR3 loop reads CASSRTDTQYF. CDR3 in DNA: TGTGCCAGCAGCCGGACGGATACGCAGTATTTT.

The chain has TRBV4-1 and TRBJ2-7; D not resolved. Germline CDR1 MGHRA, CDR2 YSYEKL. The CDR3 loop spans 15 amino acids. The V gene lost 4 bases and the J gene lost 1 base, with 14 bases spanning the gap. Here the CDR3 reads CASSPSRSVSYEQYF. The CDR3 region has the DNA TGCGCCAGCAGCCCCTCTCGGAGTGTTTCCTACGAGCAGTACTTC.

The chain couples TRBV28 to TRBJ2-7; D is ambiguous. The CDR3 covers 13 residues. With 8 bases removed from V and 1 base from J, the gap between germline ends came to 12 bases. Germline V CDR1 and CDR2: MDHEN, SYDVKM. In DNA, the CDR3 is TGTGCCAGCCTAGAGCGTGAGTCCTACGAGCAGTACTTC. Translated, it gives CASLERESYEQYF.

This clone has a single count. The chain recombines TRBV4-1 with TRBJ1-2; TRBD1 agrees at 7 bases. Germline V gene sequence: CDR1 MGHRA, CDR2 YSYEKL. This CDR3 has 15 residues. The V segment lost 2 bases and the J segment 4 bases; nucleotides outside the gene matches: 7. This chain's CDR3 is CASSQSSTGSYGYTF. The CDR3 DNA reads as TGCGCCAGCAGCCAATCCTCGACAGGGTCCTATGGCTACACCTTC.

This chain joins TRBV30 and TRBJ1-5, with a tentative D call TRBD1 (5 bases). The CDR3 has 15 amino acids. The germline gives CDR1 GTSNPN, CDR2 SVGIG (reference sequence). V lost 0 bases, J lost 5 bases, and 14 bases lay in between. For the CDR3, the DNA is TGTGCCTGGAGTGTAATAGTGGGGACCCATCAGCCCCAGCATTTT. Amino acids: CAWSVIVGTHQPQHF.

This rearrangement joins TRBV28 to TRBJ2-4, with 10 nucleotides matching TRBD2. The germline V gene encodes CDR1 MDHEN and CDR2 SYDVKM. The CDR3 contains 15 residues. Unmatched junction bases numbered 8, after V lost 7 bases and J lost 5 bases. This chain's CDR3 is CASIGTSERQNIQYF. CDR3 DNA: TGTGCCAGCATCGGGACTAGCGAGAGACAAAACATTCAGTACTTC.

CDR3 DNA: TGTGCCAGCACCCCGATGGCCCTCCTAGGGACCGGCTACACCTTC. Translation: CASTPMALLGTGYTF. The V call is TRBV3-1 (or the pseudogene TRBV3-2), the J call TRBJ1-2; D perhaps matches TRBD1 (5 bases). Germline V lookup: CDR1 LGHDT, CDR2 YNNKEL (reference sequence). V lost 7 bases and J lost 8, with 23 bases in between. The CDR3 consists of 15 residues.

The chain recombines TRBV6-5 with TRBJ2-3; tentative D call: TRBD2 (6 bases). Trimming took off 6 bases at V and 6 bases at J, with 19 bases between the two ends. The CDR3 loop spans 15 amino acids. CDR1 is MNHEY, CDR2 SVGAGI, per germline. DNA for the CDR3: TGTGCCAGCAGACTGAATCGGGGGTTGGGTGATACGCAGTATTTT. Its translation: CASRLNRGLGDTQYF.

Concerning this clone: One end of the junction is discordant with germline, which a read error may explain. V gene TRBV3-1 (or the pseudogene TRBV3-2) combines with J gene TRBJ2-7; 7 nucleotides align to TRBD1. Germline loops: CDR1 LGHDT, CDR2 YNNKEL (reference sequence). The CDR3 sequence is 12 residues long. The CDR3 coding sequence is TGTGCCAGCAGCTCAAACAGGGGTTTCTTGCACTTC. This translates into CASSSNRGFLHF.

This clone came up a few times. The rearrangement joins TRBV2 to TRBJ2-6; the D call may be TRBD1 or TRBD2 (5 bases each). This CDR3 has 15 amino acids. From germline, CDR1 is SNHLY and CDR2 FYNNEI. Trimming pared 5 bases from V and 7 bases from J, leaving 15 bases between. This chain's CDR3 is CASSSQASGANVLTF. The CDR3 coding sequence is TGTGCCAGCAGTTCACAGGCTTCGGGAGCCAACGTCCTGACTTTC.

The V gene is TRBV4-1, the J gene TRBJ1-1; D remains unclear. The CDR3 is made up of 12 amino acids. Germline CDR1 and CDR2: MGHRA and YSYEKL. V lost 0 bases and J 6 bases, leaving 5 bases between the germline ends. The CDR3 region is CASSQDGAEAFF. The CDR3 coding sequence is TGCGCCAGCAGCCAAGATGGGGCTGAAGCTTTCTTT.

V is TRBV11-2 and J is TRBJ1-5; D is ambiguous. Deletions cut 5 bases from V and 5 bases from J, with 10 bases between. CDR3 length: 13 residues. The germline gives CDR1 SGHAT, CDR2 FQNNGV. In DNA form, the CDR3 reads TGTGCCAGCAGCCCCGGCAGAGATCAGCCCCAGCATTTT. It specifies CASSPGRDQPQHF.

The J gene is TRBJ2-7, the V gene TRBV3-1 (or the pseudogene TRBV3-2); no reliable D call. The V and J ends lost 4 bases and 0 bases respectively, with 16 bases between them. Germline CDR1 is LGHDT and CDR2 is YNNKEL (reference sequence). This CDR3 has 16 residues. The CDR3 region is CASSPFHSSPSYEQYF. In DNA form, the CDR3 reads TGTGCCAGCAGCCCCTTCCACTCCAGCCCCTCCTACGAGCAGTACTTC.

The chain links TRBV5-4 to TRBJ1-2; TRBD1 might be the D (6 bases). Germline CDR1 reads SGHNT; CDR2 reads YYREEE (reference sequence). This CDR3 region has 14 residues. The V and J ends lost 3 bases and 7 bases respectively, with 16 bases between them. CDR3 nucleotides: TGTGCCAGCAGCTGGGGGCAGGAGGATGGTGGCTACACCTTC. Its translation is CASSWGQEDGGYTF.

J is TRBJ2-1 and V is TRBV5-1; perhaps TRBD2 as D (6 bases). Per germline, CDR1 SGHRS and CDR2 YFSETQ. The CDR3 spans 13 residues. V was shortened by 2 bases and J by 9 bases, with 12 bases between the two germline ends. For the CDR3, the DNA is TGCGCCAGCAGCTTCATGATGGGGGGTGAGCAGTTCTTC. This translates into CASSFMMGGEQFF.

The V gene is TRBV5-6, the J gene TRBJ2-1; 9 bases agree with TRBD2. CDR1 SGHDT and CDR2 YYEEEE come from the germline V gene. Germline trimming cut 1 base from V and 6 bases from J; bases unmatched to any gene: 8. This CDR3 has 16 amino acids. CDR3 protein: CASSLRAGGLLNEQFF. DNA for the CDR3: TGTGCCAGCAGCTTGAGAGCGGGAGGCCTCCTCAATGAGCAGTTCTTC.

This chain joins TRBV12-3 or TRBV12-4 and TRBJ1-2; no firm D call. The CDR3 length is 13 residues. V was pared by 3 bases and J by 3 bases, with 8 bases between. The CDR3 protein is CASSFPGDYGYTF. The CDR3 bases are TGTGCCAGCAGTTTCCCCGGGGACTATGGCTACACCTTC.

The CDR3 here is CASSLVGVGNTIYF. The CDR3 DNA reads as TGTGCCAGCAGCTTGGTCGGGGTAGGAAACACCATATATTTT. The V and J genes are TRBV5-4 and TRBJ1-3; no firm D call. The CDR3 is 14 amino acids. Germline values: CDR1 SGHNT, CDR2 YYREEE (reference sequence). With 0 bases removed from V and 4 bases from J, the gap between germline ends came to 8 bases.

The CDR3: CASSLPGGDSPLHF. The CDR3 nucleotides are TGTGCCAGCAGCTTACCAGGAGGTGATTCACCCCTCCACTTT. The chain links TRBV7-2 to TRBJ1-6; D is uncertain. V gave up 2 bases and J gave up 8 bases, with 10 bases separating them. Germline CDR1 and CDR2: SGHTA and FQGNSA. The CDR3 is made up of 14 amino acids. Full variable domain (outside the CDR3, taken from reference TRBV7-2 and TRBJ1-6): GAGVSQSPSNKVTEKGKDVELRCDPISGHTALYWYRQSLGQGLEFLIYFQGNSAPDKSGLPSDRFSAERTGGSVSTLTIQRTQQEDSAVYLCASSLPGGDSPLHFGNGTRLTVT.

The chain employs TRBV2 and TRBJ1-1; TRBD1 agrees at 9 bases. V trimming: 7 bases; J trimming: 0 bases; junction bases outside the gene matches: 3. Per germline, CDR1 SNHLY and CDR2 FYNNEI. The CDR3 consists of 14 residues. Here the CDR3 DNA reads TGTGCCAGCACCGGACAGGGGCTGAACACTGAAGCTTTCTTT. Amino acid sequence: CASTGQGLNTEAFF.

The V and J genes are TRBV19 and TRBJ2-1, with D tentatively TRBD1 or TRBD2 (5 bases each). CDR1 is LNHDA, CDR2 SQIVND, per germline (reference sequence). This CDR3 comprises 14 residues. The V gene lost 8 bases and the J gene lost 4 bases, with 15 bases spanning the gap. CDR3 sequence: CASQARGAYNEQFF. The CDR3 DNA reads TGTGCCAGTCAGGCCCGGGGCGCGTACAATGAGCAGTTCTTC.

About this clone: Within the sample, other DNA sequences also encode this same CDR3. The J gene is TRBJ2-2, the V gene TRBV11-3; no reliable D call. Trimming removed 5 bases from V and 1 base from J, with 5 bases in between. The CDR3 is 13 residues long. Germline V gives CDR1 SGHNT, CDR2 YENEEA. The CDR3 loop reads CASSHLNTGELFF. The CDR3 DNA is TGTGCCAGCAGCCACTTGAACACCGGGGAGCTGTTTTTT. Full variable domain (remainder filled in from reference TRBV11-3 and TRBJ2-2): EAGVVQSPRYKIIEKKQPVAFWCNPISGHNTLYWYLQNLGQGPELLIRYENEEAVDDSQLPKDRFSAERLKGVDSTLKIQPAELGDSAVYLCASSHLNTGELFFGEGSRLTVL.

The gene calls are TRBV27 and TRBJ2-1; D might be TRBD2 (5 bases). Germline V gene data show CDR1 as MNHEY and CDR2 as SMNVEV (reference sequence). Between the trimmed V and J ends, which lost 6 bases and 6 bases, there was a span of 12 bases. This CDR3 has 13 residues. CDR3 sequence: CASRSPTSNEQFF. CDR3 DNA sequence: TGTGCCAGCAGGTCCCCCACTAGCAATGAGCAGTTCTTC.

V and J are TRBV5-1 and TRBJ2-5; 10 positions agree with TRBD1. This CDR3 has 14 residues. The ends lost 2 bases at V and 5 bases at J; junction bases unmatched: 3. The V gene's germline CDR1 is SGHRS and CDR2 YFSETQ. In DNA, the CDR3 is TGCGCCAGCAGCTTCGGACAGGGGGTGGAGACCCAGTACTTC. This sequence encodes CASSFGQGVETQYF.

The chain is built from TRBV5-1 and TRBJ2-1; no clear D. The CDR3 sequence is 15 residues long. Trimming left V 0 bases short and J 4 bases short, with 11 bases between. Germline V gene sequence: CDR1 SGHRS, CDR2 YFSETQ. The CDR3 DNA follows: TGCGCCAGCAGCTTGGATGGGAACTCTTACAATGAGCAGTTCTTC. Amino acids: CASSLDGNSYNEQFF.

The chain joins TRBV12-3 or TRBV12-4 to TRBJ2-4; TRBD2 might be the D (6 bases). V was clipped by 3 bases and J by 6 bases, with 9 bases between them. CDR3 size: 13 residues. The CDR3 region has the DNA TGTGCCAGCAGTTTTGGGGGGTCAAACATTCAGTACTTC. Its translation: CASSFGGSNIQYF.